The present T cell receptor (beta chain) was sequenced within a study of Ad26.COV2.S vaccination and SARS-CoV-2 variants. Study in general: COV1001, an Ad26.COV2.S trial, supplied this vaccine-arm donor. Study conclusions and caveats: Substantial breadth in spike-specific CD8+ and CD4+ T cell responses was reportedly seen after vaccination.

The treatment: around 19 received Ad26.COV2.S at low or high dose, single or two shots; about 5 received placebo; per-sample allocation not given. Sampling took place 63 days after the first vaccine or placebo injection. Adults aged 18-55 years in Boston included the donor. Trimming removed 3 bases from V and 0 bases from J, with 8 bases in between. Germline V gene lookup returns CDR1 SNHLY and CDR2 FYNNEI. The CDR3 extends over 14 amino acids. Comments on this clone: The antigen remains undetermined.

The assay was immunoSEQ multiplex PCR, and TCRdb's table has in-frame clones only and misses some. The sample yields about 320,000 clones, roughly 86% seen once. The clonotype comes from a person aged 18 to 65 who received the Ad26.COV2.S COVID-19 vaccine or a placebo. V usage is TRBV2 and J usage is TRBJ1-1; TRBD1 is a possible D gene (6 bases). Sequenced here: peripheral blood, sampled in a trial of Ad26.COV2.S vaccine versus placebo. CDR3 in amino acids: CASSEQGLNTEAFF. The CDR3 coding sequence is TGTGCCAGCAGTGAGCAGGGGTTGAACACTGAAGCTTTCTTT.